These 23 T cell receptor beta chains were sequenced from one sample in a study of blood T cell repertoires in COVID-19. Profiling relied on immunoSEQ multiplex PCR, and the TCRdb table lists in-frame clones only, not all of them. The profile shows 100,000 or so clones, 85% to 95% of them singletons. The specimen sequenced was peripheral blood. These receptor sequences come from a man aged 45-65 years with active COVID-19.

This clone was observed a handful of times. This rearrangement joins TRBV6-5 to TRBJ1-5; D remains ambiguous. This CDR3 region has 12 residues. Trimming removed 9 bases at V and 3 bases at J, with 9 bases between. From germline, CDR1 is MNHEY and CDR2 SVGAGI. The CDR3 DNA sequence: TGTGCCAGTAGAACTCCCAATCAGCCCCAGCATTTT. The encoded protein is CASRTPNQPQHF.

J is TRBJ2-2 and V is TRBV5-6; TRBD2 aligns across 7 bases. V gave up 0 bases and J gave up 5 bases; unmatched junction bases: 7. CDR3 size: 16 residues. The germline CDR1 and CDR2 sequences are SGHDT and YYEEEE. CDR3 sequence: CASSLGSLGGTGELFF. The CDR3 region has the DNA TGTGCCAGCAGCTTGGGGTCGCTGGGAGGGACCGGGGAGCTGTTTTTT. Full variable domain (remainder filled in from reference TRBV5-6 and TRBJ2-2): DAGVTQSPTHLIKTRGQQVTLRCSPKSGHDTVSWYQQALGQGPQFIFQYYEEEERQRGNFPDRFSGHQFPNYSSELNVNALLLGDSALYLCASSLGSLGGTGELFFGEGSRLTVL.

This clone showed up just once. The genes are TRBV9 and TRBJ2-3; D is perhaps TRBD2 (6 bases). V lost 3 bases and J 2 bases, leaving 22 bases between the germline ends. Germline V gives CDR1 SGDLS, CDR2 YYNGEE. The CDR3 covers 18 residues. The CDR3 coding sequence is TGTGCCAGCAGCGAACGTAGCGGACCCCATCAAATCACAGATACGCAGTATTTT. Protein: CASSERSGPHQITDTQYF.

The chain uses TRBV15 and TRBJ2-1; 15 nucleotides align to TRBD2. The length of the CDR3 is 18 residues. Germline loops: CDR1 LNHNV, CDR2 YYDKDF (reference sequence). V shed 0 bases, J shed 7 bases, and the junction held 7 bases outside the gene matches. The CDR3: CATSREGTSGRSGNEQFF. As DNA, the CDR3 is TGTGCCACCAGCAGAGAGGGGACTAGCGGGAGGTCGGGGAATGAGCAGTTCTTC.

The chain has TRBV12-3 or TRBV12-4 and TRBJ1-2, with no clear D. V gave up 1 base and J gave up 1 base, with 4 bases separating them. The CDR3 is 13 amino acids. CDR3 bases: TGTGCCAGCAGTTTAGTAATTAACTATGGCTACACCTTC. Translating gives CASSLVINYGYTF.

The chain's CDR3 is CASSFTGTRAHNEQFF. CDR3 nucleotide sequence: TGCGCCAGCAGCTTCACCGGGACTAGAGCACACAATGAGCAGTTCTTC. This chain joins TRBV5-1 and TRBJ2-1; 8 positions agree with TRBD2. Trimming took 2 bases from V and 5 from J; bases not matched to a gene: 9. CDR1 and CDR2 from the germline V gene are SGHRS and YFSETQ. The CDR3 runs 16 residues.

The chain joins TRBV28 to TRBJ1-2, with D hard to call. The CDR3 sequence is 14 residues long. The germline V gene has CDR1 MDHEN and CDR2 SYDVKM. V was trimmed by 2 bases and J by 1 base, leaving 8 bases between them. The CDR3 region has the DNA TGTGCCAGCAGTTTAGCGGCGATTAACTATGGCTACACCTTC. This translates into CASSLAAINYGYTF.

This chain links TRBV7-6 with TRBJ2-1, with TRBD1 identical over 8 bases. J gave up 9 bases and V 2 bases, and 9 bases lay outside the gene matches. This CDR3 has 15 amino acids. The germline V gene has CDR1 SGHVS and CDR2 FNYEAQ. The CDR3 sequence is CASSLFGQGAGEQFF. The DNA of the CDR3 is TGTGCCAGCAGCTTATTCGGGCAGGGGGCCGGTGAGCAGTTCTTC.

The gene calls are TRBV20-1 and TRBJ2-3, with 10 bases fitting TRBD2. Germline CDR1 DFQATT, CDR2 SNEGSKA (reference sequence). The CDR3 totals 16 residues. J was trimmed by 6 bases and V by 3 bases; bases with no gene match: 12. CDR3 in DNA: TGCAGTGCTAGTCGGGGGGGAGCGGGAGGGCCGGATACGCAGTATTTT. This translates into CSASRGGAGGPDTQYF.

The rearrangement links TRBV12-3 or TRBV12-4 to TRBJ2-7, with D uncertain. Deletions cut 4 bases from V and 4 bases from J, with 8 bases between. CDR3 length: 12 residues. CDR3 coding DNA: TGTGCCAGCAGTTCGCAGCGATACGAGCAGTACTTC. As protein: CASSSQRYEQYF.

V and J are TRBV7-9 and TRBJ1-3; D remains ambiguous. Germline V gives CDR1 SEHNR, CDR2 FQNEAQ (reference sequence). The V and J ends lost 1 base and 0 bases respectively, with 10 bases between them. This CDR3 comprises 16 residues. The CDR3 DNA reads as TGTGCCAGCAGCTTAGACGCGTGGTACTCTGGAAACACCATATATTTT. Translating gives CASSLDAWYSGNTIYF. Together with reference TRBV7-9 and TRBJ1-3, the CDR3 gives the full variable domain: DTGVSQNPRHKITKRGQNVTFRCDPISEHNRLYWYRQTLGQGPEFLTYFQNEAQLEKSRLLSDRFSAERPKGSFSTLEIQRTEQGDSAMYLCASSLDAWYSGNTIYFGEGSWLTVV.

The rearrangement uses TRBV13 and TRBJ2-7, with 8 bases aligning to TRBD2. Germline-derived CDR1 and CDR2 are PRHDT and FYEKMQ (reference sequence). The CDR3 is made up of 16 amino acids. Trimming cost V 5 bases and J 3 bases; bases outside gene matches: 12. The CDR3 DNA reads TGTGCCAGCAGCCAAAACCGACTAGCGTCGAACTACGAGCAGTACTTC. Protein sequence: CASSQNRLASNYEQYF.

Worth noting for this clone: At one of its ends the junction is not consistent with the germline gene, which may arise from a read error. V gene TRBV27 combines with J gene TRBJ1-2; maybe TRBD1 (6 bases). The CDR3 is 14 residues long. From germline, CDR1 is MNHEY and CDR2 SMNVEV (reference sequence). The CDR3 DNA is TGTGCCAGCAATTTAGGGGGGGGCTTTGGTGGCTACACCTTC. Translation: CASNLGGGFGGYTF.

The chain has TRBV4-2 and TRBJ2-3, with D possibly TRBD2 on 6 matching bases. There are 17 residues in the CDR3. Deletions cut 0 bases from V and 5 bases from J, with 18 bases between. Germline V gene sequence: CDR1 LGHNA, CDR2 YNFKEQ. In DNA, the CDR3 is TGTGCCAGCAGCCAAGATCTCCCGGGAGAACTTGGAGATACGCAGTATTTT. Translating it yields CASSQDLPGELGDTQYF.

This rearrangement joins TRBV19 to TRBJ1-6; 7 positions match TRBD1. With V trimmed by 4 bases and J by 5 bases, 8 bases remained unmatched. The germline V gene has CDR1 LNHDA and CDR2 SQIVND (reference sequence). This CDR3 contains 16 residues. CDR3 in amino acids: CASSTQPTGNNSPLHF. DNA for the CDR3: TGTGCCAGTAGTACCCAACCGACAGGGAATAATTCACCCCTCCACTTT. The entire variable domain, with the rest obtained from reference TRBV19 and TRBJ1-6, is as follows: DGGITQSPKYLFRKEGQNVTLSCEQNLNHDAMYWYRQDPGQGLRLIYYSQIVNDFQKGDIAEGYSVSREKKESFPLTVTSAQKNPTAFYLCASSTQPTGNNSPLHFGNGTRLTVT.

The chain has TRBV28 and TRBJ2-7, with 10 bases matching TRBD2. Germline CDR1 and CDR2: MDHEN and SYDVKM. The CDR3 is 17 residues long. Trimming at V came to 2 bases and at J to 4 bases, leaving 11 bases not matched to a gene. CDR3 in amino acids: CASSLPSSGSVPYEQYF. CDR3 nucleotide sequence: TGTGCCAGCAGTTTACCTTCTAGCGGGAGCGTTCCATACGAGCAGTACTTC.

The chain combines TRBV5-1 with TRBJ1-4; D is ambiguous. The CDR3 spans 16 residues. V lost 5 bases and J lost 1, with 15 bases in between. Germline-derived CDR1 and CDR2 are SGHRS and YFSETQ. CDR3: CASSVDSLGTNEKLFF. The CDR3 DNA is TGCGCCAGCAGTGTAGACTCCCTAGGAACTAATGAAAAACTGTTTTTT.

The chain combines TRBV6-5 with TRBJ2-2; the D gene is possibly TRBD1 (5 bases). V lost 4 bases and J 3 bases, leaving 9 bases between the germline ends. The CDR3 totals 14 residues. Germline CDR1 and CDR2: MNHEY and SVGAGI. In DNA form, the CDR3 reads TGTGCCAGCAGTTCACAAGGGGACACCGGGGAGCTGTTTTTT. This codes for CASSSQGDTGELFF.

The genes are TRBV28 and TRBJ2-7; the D is unclear. Per the germline V gene, CDR1 is MDHEN and CDR2 is SYDVKM. With 1 base removed from V and 3 bases from J, the gap between germline ends came to 13 bases. The CDR3 has 15 amino acids. The chain's CDR3 is CASSLYSSAFYEQYF. For the CDR3, the DNA is TGTGCCAGCAGTTTATACTCGTCTGCTTTCTACGAGCAGTACTTC.

The chain uses TRBV19 and TRBJ1-2, with 7 bases that match TRBD1. Germline-derived CDR1 and CDR2 are LNHDA and SQIVND (reference sequence). V trimming: 1 base; J trimming: 4 bases; junction bases outside the gene matches: 9. The CDR3 totals 16 residues. The CDR3 region is CASSIAHLQGGYGYTF. CDR3 nucleotide sequence: TGTGCCAGTAGTATAGCGCACCTTCAGGGGGGCTATGGCTACACCTTC.

CDR3 sequence reads: CASSLTRKDTQYF. The CDR3 DNA follows: TGTGCCAGCAGTTTGACTAGGAAAGATACGCAGTATTTT. V usage is TRBV6-5 and J usage is TRBJ2-3, with D possibly matching TRBD2 (6 bases). The CDR3 extends over 13 amino acids. The V gene lost 4 bases and the J gene lost 5 bases, with 10 bases spanning the gap. Germline V gene lookup returns CDR1 MNHEY and CDR2 SVGAGI.

The chain links TRBV20-1 to TRBJ2-6; possible D gene TRBD2, 7 bases. The CDR3 totals 13 residues. With 3 bases removed from V and 6 bases from J, the gap between germline ends came to 9 bases. CDR1 DFQATT and CDR2 SNEGSKA come from the germline V gene (reference sequence). CDR3 region: CSASRGAANVLTF. In DNA form, the CDR3 reads TGCAGTGCTAGTCGGGGGGCGGCCAACGTCCTGACTTTC.

The chain links TRBV30 to TRBJ1-6; D is possibly TRBD1 (5 bases). Trimming stripped 5 bases from V and 11 bases from J, with 25 bases between. In germline, CDR1 is GTSNPN, CDR2 SVGIG (reference sequence). This CDR3 region has 16 residues. CDR3 amino acids: CAWDTNPGLKGAPLHF. In nucleotides, the CDR3 is TGTGCCTGGGACACTAACCCGGGACTCAAAGGGGCACCCCTCCACTTT.